Following are 29 T cell receptor beta chains from one sample sequenced in a study of T cells in Graves' hyperthyroidism and ophthalmopathy. Researchers took RNA transcripts and amplified the TCR beta CDR3 regions from them. Primed by the HTBI set, a first-round RT-PCR was run on the TCR CDR3. TCRdb used MiXCR to reprocess the multiplex PCR reads, holding one entry per CDR3 protein. The sample contains about 510,000 distinct CDR3 sequences, 46% of which appear only once. The specimen was peripheral blood or thyroid tissue (not recorded which). These receptor sequences come from an adult woman with Graves' disease, either hyperthyroidism or ophthalmopathy (not recorded which).

There are many counts of this clonotype. This chain joins TRBV20-1 and TRBJ2-5; 9 bases fit TRBD2. Germline assignment: CDR1 DFQATT and CDR2 SNEGSKA (reference sequence). The V gene end was trimmed by 0 bases and the J gene end by 1 base; junction bases not matched to a gene: 6. The CDR3 covers 16 residues. This CDR3 reads CSARDHMTSGQETQYF. For the CDR3, the DNA is TGCAGTGCTAGAGATCATATGACTAGCGGCCAAGAGACCCAGTACTTC.

In its sample, this clonotype was seen many times. The chain is built from TRBV7-2 and TRBJ1-1; D is possibly TRBD1 (5 bases). The CDR3 consists of 15 residues. V was trimmed by 5 bases and J by 3 bases, leaving 16 bases between them. The germline V gene encodes CDR1 SGHTA and CDR2 FQGNSA. The CDR3 sequence: CASSPEVQGDTEAFF. In DNA, the CDR3 is TGTGCCAGCAGCCCCGAAGTTCAAGGGGACACTGAAGCTTTCTTT.

This clonotype was detected ten times or more. The rearrangement links TRBV7-2 to TRBJ2-7; D gene unclear. The ends were cut back, 3 bases at V and 7 bases at J, with 10 bases in the middle. The germline gives CDR1 SGHTA, CDR2 FQGNSA. The CDR3 covers 12 residues. The CDR3 DNA reads TGTGCCAGCAGCTTGGGTCGGGTGGAGCAGTACTTC. It translates to CASSLGRVEQYF.

The chain carries TRBV5-6 and TRBJ2-7; 9 bases fit TRBD1. Trimming took 5 bases from V and 6 from J; bases not matched to a gene: 12. Germline V lookup: CDR1 SGHDT, CDR2 YYEEEE. CDR3 size: 15 residues. The CDR3 nucleotides are TGTGCCAGCAGTGATAGGGGGACAGGGAAGTTCGAGCAGTACTTC. This sequence encodes CASSDRGTGKFEQYF. The whole variable domain, remainder taken from reference TRBV5-6 and TRBJ2-7, is DAGVTQSPTHLIKTRGQQVTLRCSPKSGHDTVSWYQQALGQGPQFIFQYYEEEERQRGNFPDRFSGHQFPNYSSELNVNALLLGDSALYLCASSDRGTGKFEQYFGPGTRLTVT.

This clonotype was counted only a few times. This chain joins TRBV5-6 and TRBJ2-5, with TRBD1 identical over 9 bases. J gave up 4 bases and V 4 bases, and 11 bases lay outside the gene matches. The CDR3 totals 16 residues. The germline gives CDR1 SGHDT, CDR2 YYEEEE. The CDR3 sequence: CASSENRGLRSETQYF. As DNA, the CDR3 is TGTGCCAGCAGCGAGAACAGGGGGCTCCGATCAGAGACCCAGTACTTC.

This clonotype was counted at least ten times. The J gene is TRBJ1-2, the V gene TRBV10-2; D is unclear. Looked up from germline, CDR1 is WSHSY and CDR2 is SAAADI. Trimming cost V 1 base and J 8 bases, with 11 bases left between them. CDR3 length equals 13 residues. This CDR3 is CASSELNEGGYTF. For the CDR3, the DNA is TGCGCCAGCAGTGAGTTGAATGAGGGCGGCTACACCTTC.

This clonotype has ten or more counts. J is TRBJ2-5 and V is TRBV29-1; the D gene is possibly TRBD2 (6 bases). Trimming pared 7 bases from V and 4 bases from J, leaving 13 bases between. CDR3 length: 12 residues. Germline loops: CDR1 SQVTM, CDR2 ANQGSEA. The CDR3 spells CSGRTEGETQYF. In nucleotides, the CDR3 is TGCAGCGGCAGGACGGAGGGAGAGACCCAGTACTTC.

This clonotype was observed a few times. The J gene is TRBJ1-2, the V gene TRBV4-2, with a tentative D call TRBD1 (5 bases). Deletions cut 0 bases from V and 2 bases from J, with 10 bases between. The CDR3 loop spans 15 amino acids. CDR1 and CDR2 from the germline V gene are LGHNA and YNFKEQ. The CDR3: CASSQEPGDNYGYTF. The CDR3 region has the DNA TGTGCCAGCAGCCAAGAACCGGGGGACAACTATGGCTACACCTTC.

This clonotype was seen more than once but under ten times. The J gene is TRBJ1-2, the V gene TRBV4-2; D is unresolved. The CDR3 spans 13 residues. Germline lookup yields CDR1 LGHNA and CDR2 YNFKEQ. V lost 5 bases to trimming and J lost 6 bases, with 13 bases between them. CDR3 protein: CASSGPESNGYTF. The CDR3 DNA reads as TGTGCCAGCAGCGGACCGGAGAGTAATGGCTACACCTTC.

In DNA form, the CDR3 reads TGTGCCAGTAGCACGGACAGGGTCCTTCCACTTCAGCCCCAGCATTTT. Translated, it gives CASSTDRVLPLQPQHF. The genes are TRBV19 and TRBJ1-5; 8 nucleotides line up with TRBD1. J gave up 6 bases and V 6 bases, and 13 bases lay outside the gene matches. The CDR3 runs 16 residues. Germline values: CDR1 LNHDA, CDR2 SQIVND (reference sequence).

As to this clonotype: Its ends do not fully match the called genes, so a read error is possible. The chain joins TRBV7-7 to TRBJ2-3; 11 nucleotides match TRBD1. Germline V gene lookup returns CDR1 SSHAT and CDR2 FNYEAQ (reference sequence). The CDR3 runs 17 residues. CDR3 nucleotides: TGTGCTAGCAGCTTATCCCCCGGACAGGGGGCGCTGGATACGCAGTATTTT. Its protein product is CASSLSPGQGALDTQYF.

This chain joins TRBV7-6 and TRBJ1-3; TRBD1 might be the D (5 bases). CDR3 size: 14 residues. V lost 2 bases to trimming and J lost 8 bases, with 13 bases between them. The germline gives CDR1 SGHVS, CDR2 FNYEAQ. This CDR3 reads CASSLNTGADTIYF. The CDR3 DNA follows: TGTGCCAGCAGCTTAAATACCGGGGCGGACACCATATATTTT.

This clonotype was found many times. The genes are TRBV20-1 and TRBJ1-5; 10 bases match TRBD1. The length of the CDR3 is 16 residues. Germline V lookup: CDR1 DFQATT, CDR2 SNEGSKA (reference sequence). Losses at the gene ends were 0 bases for V and 7 bases for J; bases not matched to a gene: 9. The CDR3 region is CSARDRRDRGSQPQHF. CDR3 coding DNA: TGCAGTGCTAGAGATCGGAGGGACAGGGGAAGCCAGCCCCAGCATTTT.

The chain recombines TRBV28 with TRBJ2-2, with D hard to call. CDR1 and CDR2 from the germline V gene are MDHEN and SYDVKM. The CDR3 is 12 residues long. Trimming removed 7 bases from V and 5 bases from J, with 8 bases in between. The CDR3 region is CASTFLTGELFF. In DNA form, the CDR3 reads TGTGCCAGCACCTTTCTTACCGGGGAGCTGTTTTTT.

This clonotype was detected a few times. The rearrangement joins TRBV20-1 to TRBJ2-7; D not certain. Trimming shortened V by 2 bases and J by 2 bases, and 19 bases separated the two germline ends. The CDR3 has 16 residues. Germline lookup yields CDR1 DFQATT and CDR2 SNEGSKA (reference sequence). The CDR3 DNA sequence: TGCAGTGCTAGACCAGAAGACCCAAGACCGACCTACGAGCAGTACTTC. Amino acid sequence: CSARPEDPRPTYEQYF.

V gene TRBV2 combines with J gene TRBJ1-1; maybe TRBD1 (6 bases). CDR3 size: 13 residues. The ends were cut back, 8 bases at V and 7 bases at J, with 17 bases in the middle. Germline V gene lookup returns CDR1 SNHLY and CDR2 FYNNEI. This CDR3 is CASQGIWANEAFF. Here the CDR3 DNA reads TGTGCCAGCCAGGGGATCTGGGCTAATGAAGCTTTCTTT.

The chain combines TRBV25-1 with TRBJ2-7; 12 positions match TRBD2. The CDR3 extends over 15 amino acids. Trimming removed 6 bases from V and 3 bases from J; junction bases left unmatched: 6. The V gene's germline CDR1 is MGHDK and CDR2 SYGVNS. In DNA, the CDR3 is TGTGCCAGCAGCATTCGACTAGCGGGAGTCTACGAGCAGTACTTC. Its translation: CASSIRLAGVYEQYF.

This sequence joins TRBV10-3 and TRBJ1-2; no clear D. The CDR3 consists of 13 residues. V was pared by 7 bases and J by 5 bases, with 14 bases between. From germline, CDR1 is ENHRY and CDR2 SYGVKD. The CDR3 sequence is CAINDDGLYGYTF. The CDR3 region has the DNA TGTGCCATCAATGACGACGGACTATATGGCTACACCTTC.

This clonotype was counted ten times or more. The V call is TRBV7-2, the J call TRBJ2-7; D gene uncertain. CDR1 and CDR2 from the germline V gene are SGHTA and FQGNSA. The CDR3 is 14 residues long. Trimming took 3 bases from V and 2 from J, leaving 11 bases between them. CDR3 region: CASSFLQRAYEQYF. The DNA for the CDR3 is TGTGCCAGCAGCTTCCTTCAACGGGCCTACGAGCAGTACTTC. Combining the CDR3 with reference TRBV7-2 and TRBJ2-7 gives the whole variable domain GAGVSQSPSNKVTEKGKDVELRCDPISGHTALYWYRQSLGQGLEFLIYFQGNSAPDKSGLPSDRFSAERTGGSVSTLTIQRTQQEDSAVYLCASSFLQRAYEQYFGPGTRLTVT.

In its sample, this clonotype was seen a few times. The rearrangement links TRBV7-9 to TRBJ1-2; D perhaps matches TRBD1 (5 bases). V was trimmed by 8 bases and J by 10 bases, leaving 11 bases between them. The V gene's germline CDR1 is SEHNR and CDR2 FQNEAQ (reference sequence). CDR3 size: 10 residues. The CDR3 sequence: CASGGGSYTF. In DNA form, the CDR3 reads TGTGCCAGCGGGGGGGGATCCTACACCTTC.

The chain links TRBV19 to TRBJ1-5; D unresolved. Germline V gives CDR1 LNHDA, CDR2 SQIVND (reference sequence). V dropped 3 bases and J dropped 2 bases, with 11 bases sitting between them. The CDR3 runs 15 residues. For the CDR3, the DNA is TGTGCCAGTAGTATCCCAGTGGGAGGCAATCAGCCCCAGCATTTT. Translating it yields CASSIPVGGNQPQHF.

V and J are TRBV24-1 and TRBJ2-3; D may correspond to TRBD1 or TRBD2 (5 bases each). V was trimmed by 4 bases and J by 2 bases, leaving 15 bases between them. Germline V gives CDR1 KGHDR, CDR2 SFDVKD. The CDR3 contains 16 residues. CDR3 in amino acids: CATSDLRDGATDTQYF. CDR3 DNA: TGTGCCACCAGTGACCTCAGGGACGGGGCCACAGATACGCAGTATTTT.

The chain carries TRBV2 and TRBJ1-5, with a weak D call TRBD1 (6 bases). Germline V gene sequence: CDR1 SNHLY, CDR2 FYNNEI. The V end lost 6 bases, the J end lost 6 bases, and 12 bases lay between the germline ends. The CDR3 consists of 13 residues. This CDR3 is CASRDSSGQPQHF. In nucleotides, the CDR3 is TGTGCCAGCAGGGACAGCTCCGGTCAGCCCCAGCATTTT.

The chain couples TRBV10-3 to TRBJ2-5; the D is unclear. Trimming shortened V by 5 bases and J by 5 bases, and 12 bases separated the two germline ends. The CDR3 is 13 residues long. From germline, CDR1 is ENHRY and CDR2 SYGVKD. The CDR3 region is CAISIGELETQYF. The CDR3 DNA reads TGTGCCATCAGTATCGGAGAGCTGGAGACCCAGTACTTC.

This clonotype was detected a few times. V is TRBV15 and J is TRBJ1-2, with a weak D call TRBD1 (5 bases). The CDR3 has 15 amino acids. Looked up from germline, CDR1 is LNHNV and CDR2 is YYDKDF (reference sequence). V lost 0 bases and J lost 6, with 14 bases in between. This chain's CDR3 is CATSRDGQGFDGYTF. CDR3 bases: TGTGCCACCAGCAGAGATGGCCAGGGATTCGATGGCTACACCTTC.

Worth noting for this clonotype: The CDR3 does not end in the conserved phenylalanine or tryptophan, so this is likely a read error. It is unclear where the CDR3 begins or ends on the DNA, so no DNA is shown, and the CDR3 is as TCRdb lists it. The chain is built from TRBV20-1 and TRBJ2-2; the table's D call, TRBD2, has no DNA check behind it. Ends included, the CDR3 has 11 residues. Germline assignment: CDR1 DFQATT and CDR2 SNEGSKA (reference sequence). The chain's CDR3 is CSATGTSGRAL.

The chain couples TRBV10-3 to TRBJ1-2; 8 bases line up with TRBD1. Germline assignment: CDR1 ENHRY and CDR2 SYGVKD. V was clipped by 6 bases and J by 5 bases; unmatched bases: 8. The CDR3 contains 14 residues. CDR3 in amino acids: CAISQTGATYGYTF. The DNA of the CDR3 is TGTGCCATCAGCCAGACAGGGGCCACTTATGGCTACACCTTC.

V and J are TRBV6-1 and TRBJ2-7; TRBD1 is a possible D gene (5 bases). Germline V gene lookup returns CDR1 MNHNS and CDR2 SASEGT. Trimming shortened V by 8 bases and J by 2 bases, and 16 bases separated the two germline ends. The CDR3 is 14 amino acids. The CDR3 sequence is CASQGAGPPYEQYF. The CDR3 coding sequence is TGTGCCAGCCAGGGCGCTGGTCCTCCCTACGAGCAGTACTTC.

This clonotype was detected a few times. This chain connects TRBV29-1 to TRBJ1-3; 8 nucleotides agree with TRBD1. Germline V gene sequence: CDR1 SQVTM, CDR2 ANQGSEA. This CDR3 is 14 amino acids long. Germline trimming cut 7 bases from V and 3 bases from J; bases unmatched to any gene: 8. The CDR3 region is CSAQKDRDGNTIYF. CDR3 bases: TGCAGCGCCCAAAAGGACAGGGATGGAAACACCATATATTTT.